A single sample is the source of the 30 T cell receptor beta chains below, sequenced in a study of T cell responses to AZD1222 COVID-19 vaccine (dated by TCRdb to 2020 to 2023). The method behind the library was the immunoSEQ multiplex PCR assay. TCRdb mirrors the immuneACCESS table, restricted to in-frame sequences. Some clones are absent from its copies; in checked studies, under half trace to an unresolved V gene, and the reason for the others is unknown. This sample has tens of thousands of clones in its table, and more than 90% of those were observed once. Together, the top ten hold under 4% of the sample. The sample's time point label, decoded: baseline before first vaccination. Specimen: peripheral blood, collected on day 0 of AZD1222 vaccination. The receptors stem from an adult in good health.

The V and J genes are TRBV2 and TRBJ1-1, with 9 bases that match TRBD1. V lost 4 bases to trimming and J lost 4 bases; unmatched junction nucleotides: 7. CDR1 is SNHLY, CDR2 FYNNEI, per germline. There are 15 residues in the CDR3. This chain's CDR3 is CASSGTGGIGTEAFF. The DNA for the CDR3 is TGTGCCAGCAGTGGAACAGGGGGCATTGGCACTGAAGCTTTCTTT.

The chain is built from TRBV19 and TRBJ1-4, with 11 nucleotides matching TRBD1. V gave up 5 bases and J gave up 7 bases; unmatched junction bases: 9. The CDR3 loop spans 16 amino acids. The germline CDR1 and CDR2 sequences are LNHDA and SQIVND (reference sequence). CDR3 protein: CASSYSPGTGGEKLFF. The CDR3 coding sequence is TGTGCCAGTAGTTATTCCCCCGGGACAGGGGGTGAAAAACTGTTTTTT. The whole variable domain, filled in from reference TRBV19 and TRBJ1-4, reads DGGITQSPKYLFRKEGQNVTLSCEQNLNHDAMYWYRQDPGQGLRLIYYSQIVNDFQKGDIAEGYSVSREKKESFPLTVTSAQKNPTAFYLCASSYSPGTGGEKLFFGSGTQLSVL.

V is TRBV14 and J is TRBJ2-6; D is uncertain. V lost 0 bases, J lost 2 bases, and 8 bases lay in between. Per germline, CDR1 SGHDN and CDR2 FVKESK. The CDR3 has 16 residues. CDR3: CASSQDLRTGANVLTF. CDR3 bases: TGTGCCAGCAGCCAAGATCTGAGGACTGGGGCCAACGTCCTGACTTTC. The whole variable domain, filled in from reference TRBV14 and TRBJ2-6, reads EAGVTQFPSHSVIEKGQTVTLRCDPISGHDNLYWYRRVMGKEIKFLLHFVKESKQDESGMPNNRFLAERTGGTYSTLKVQPAELEDSGVYFCASSQDLRTGANVLTFGAGSRLTVL.

In its sample, this clone was seen once. J is TRBJ2-1 and V is TRBV18; no clear D. Germline-derived CDR1 and CDR2 are KGHSH and LQKENI. This CDR3 has 14 amino acids. V lost 1 base to trimming and J lost 9 bases, with 13 bases between them. CDR3 nucleotide sequence: TGTGCCAGCTCACCACTGGGCGGTAGCCCTGAGCAGTTCTTC. This codes for CASSPLGGSPEQFF.

J is TRBJ1-4 and V is TRBV3-1 (or the pseudogene TRBV3-2); D is undetermined. Trimming removed 8 bases at V and 7 bases at J, with 11 bases between. Germline V gives CDR1 LGHDT, CDR2 YNNKEL (reference sequence). CDR3 size: 12 residues. CDR3 loop: CASGLWGEKLFF. The CDR3 coding sequence is TGTGCCAGCGGGTTATGGGGTGAAAAACTGTTTTTT.

The CDR3 sequence is CATSDSGQGRYQPQHF. DNA of the CDR3: TGTGCCACCAGTGATAGCGGACAGGGTAGGTATCAGCCCCAGCATTTT. This chain joins TRBV24-1 and TRBJ1-5, with 8 nucleotides matching TRBD1. Germline CDR1 is KGHDR and CDR2 is SFDVKD. The CDR3 length is 16 residues. Losses at the gene ends were 3 bases for V and 5 bases for J; bases not matched to a gene: 8.

V is TRBV28 and J is TRBJ1-2; D is ambiguous. The CDR3 consists of 13 residues. Germline CDR1 and CDR2: MDHEN and SYDVKM. V lost 7 bases and J 5 bases, leaving 14 bases between the germline ends. The CDR3 sequence: CASTPGWAYGYTF. DNA for the CDR3: TGTGCCAGCACCCCGGGGTGGGCGTATGGCTACACCTTC.

The V call is TRBV27, the J call TRBJ2-7; D is uncertain. V was pared by 5 bases and J by 6 bases, with 14 bases between. This CDR3 has 13 residues. Looked up from germline, CDR1 is MNHEY and CDR2 is SMNVEV (reference sequence). The chain's CDR3 is CASSEPLRGEQYF. CDR3 sequence (DNA): TGTGCCAGCAGTGAGCCCCTCCGTGGCGAGCAGTACTTC.

The chain combines TRBV24-1 with TRBJ2-1; 9 bases are shared with TRBD1. Germline trimming cut 4 bases from V and 12 bases from J; bases unmatched to any gene: 6. The CDR3 covers 13 residues. CDR1 is KGHDR, CDR2 SFDVKD, per germline. CDR3 residues: CATSEKTGGWQFF. The DNA of the CDR3 is TGTGCCACCAGTGAGAAAACAGGGGGCTGGCAGTTCTTC.

V is TRBV5-6 and J is TRBJ2-7; D is undetermined. The CDR3 is made up of 14 amino acids. V lost 5 bases and J 3 bases, leaving 15 bases between the germline ends. CDR1 and CDR2 (germline): SGHDT, YYEEEE. The CDR3 protein is CASSSTDIIYEQYF. The CDR3 DNA reads as TGTGCCAGCAGTTCCACCGACATTATCTACGAGCAGTACTTC. Supplemented by reference TRBV5-6 and TRBJ2-7, the full variable domain reads DAGVTQSPTHLIKTRGQQVTLRCSPKSGHDTVSWYQQALGQGPQFIFQYYEEEERQRGNFPDRFSGHQFPNYSSELNVNALLLGDSALYLCASSSTDIIYEQYFGPGTRLTVT.

The chain recombines TRBV5-1 with TRBJ1-6; D might be TRBD1 (5 bases). The germline V and J ends were trimmed by 7 bases and 4 bases, with 21 bases remaining between them. This CDR3 region has 17 residues. Germline CDR1 is SGHRS and CDR2 is YFSETQ. The CDR3 DNA reads as TGCGCCAGCCGACGAGGGGAGACAGATCTTTATAATTCACCCCTCCACTTT. Its protein is CASRRGETDLYNSPLHF.

V and J are TRBV7-3 and TRBJ2-2; D is perhaps TRBD2 (5 bases). Germline-derived CDR1 and CDR2 are SGHTA and FQGTGA. This CDR3 comprises 14 residues. V dropped 4 bases and J dropped 5 bases, with 11 bases sitting between them. CDR3 coding DNA: TGTGCCAGCAGCTCCGAAGCGGAAACCGGGGAGCTGTTTTTT. Encoded protein: CASSSEAETGELFF.

The chain carries TRBV4-2 and TRBJ2-1, with D possibly matching TRBD2 (5 bases). This CDR3 is built from 16 residues. Germline V gene sequence: CDR1 LGHNA, CDR2 YNFKEQ. V shed 0 bases and J shed 4 bases, with 13 bases lying between them. The CDR3 nucleotides are TGTGCCAGCAGCCAAGAGGCGGGTACATTATACAATGAGCAGTTCTTC. It encodes CASSQEAGTLYNEQFF.

This chain links TRBV27 with TRBJ1-2; D might be TRBD1 (5 bases). CDR3 length: 13 amino acids. Trimming took off 2 bases at V and 5 bases at J, with 9 bases between the two ends. Germline CDR1 MNHEY, CDR2 SMNVEV (reference sequence). This chain's CDR3 is CASSLKQGYGYTF. The CDR3 DNA reads TGTGCCAGCAGTTTAAAGCAGGGTTATGGCTACACCTTC.

The rearrangement uses TRBV20-1 and TRBJ2-1; 7 nucleotides match TRBD2. J was trimmed by 4 bases and V by 3 bases; bases with no gene match: 9. The CDR3 runs 15 residues. The germline V gene encodes CDR1 DFQATT and CDR2 SNEGSKA (reference sequence). The DNA of the CDR3 is TGCAGTGCTAGTGGGGAAACTAGCGAGTACAATGAGCAGTTCTTC. Encoded protein: CSASGETSEYNEQFF.

This chain joins TRBV2 and TRBJ1-2; TRBD1 matches 9 bases. Trimming cost V 4 bases and J 8 bases; bases outside gene matches: 2. Germline values: CDR1 SNHLY, CDR2 FYNNEI. The CDR3 totals 12 residues. CDR3 sequence reads: CASSVGQGGYTF. CDR3 DNA sequence: TGTGCCAGCAGTGTCGGACAGGGGGGCTACACCTTC. The whole variable domain, remainder taken from reference TRBV2 and TRBJ1-2, is EPEVTQTPSHQVTQMGQEVILRCVPISNHLYFYWYRQILGQKVEFLVSFYNNEISEKSEIFDDQFSVERPDGSNFTLKIRSTKLEDSAMYFCASSVGQGGYTFGSGTRLTVV.

As DNA, the CDR3 is TGCGCCAGCAGCCAAGGGCCGGGACAGATGCCAACTAATGAAAAACTGTTTTTT. It yields the protein CASSQGPGQMPTNEKLFF. This sequence joins TRBV4-1 and TRBJ1-4; 7 positions match TRBD1. Looked up from germline, CDR1 is MGHRA and CDR2 is YSYEKL. The CDR3 is made up of 18 amino acids. J gave up 0 bases and V 1 base, and 8 bases lay outside the gene matches.

This clone was counted a single time. The rearrangement uses TRBV30 and TRBJ1-6, with D perhaps matching TRBD1 (6 bases). The CDR3 is 13 amino acids. V lost 2 bases and J lost 10, with 12 bases in between. Germline V gene sequence: CDR1 GTSNPN, CDR2 SVGIG (reference sequence). The CDR3 protein is CAWSRQANSPLHF. The CDR3 nucleotides are TGTGCCTGGAGTCGACAGGCAAACTCACCCCTCCACTTT.

In DNA, the CDR3 is TGTGCCAGCAGCGCCCGGGAACTAGGCGGGGAGACCCAGTACTTC. This gives the protein CASSARELGGETQYF. The chain joins TRBV7-8 to TRBJ2-5; D is perhaps TRBD2 (5 bases). The CDR3 has 15 amino acids. Trimming took off 5 bases at V and 5 bases at J, with 18 bases between the two ends. Germline assignment: CDR1 SGHVS and CDR2 FQNEAQ.

J is TRBJ1-4 and V is TRBV5-8, with 8 bases aligning to TRBD1. This CDR3 has 14 residues. With V trimmed by 5 bases and J by 2 bases, 2 bases remained unmatched. CDR1 is SGHTS and CDR2 is YDEGEE in the germline V gene. The CDR3 DNA reads as TGTGCCAGCAGAGACAGGGGCACTAATGAAAAACTGTTTTTT. It specifies CASRDRGTNEKLFF.

This chain joins TRBV27 and TRBJ2-2; D uncertain. This CDR3 has 14 residues. Germline V lookup: CDR1 MNHEY, CDR2 SMNVEV (reference sequence). The germline V and J ends were trimmed by 3 bases and 4 bases, with 9 bases remaining between them. CDR3 nucleotides: TGTGCCAGCAGTTTCTCGAAGGGCACCGGGGAGCTGTTTTTT. It encodes CASSFSKGTGELFF.

V usage is TRBV27 and J usage is TRBJ1-1, with a tentative D call TRBD1 (5 bases). Trimming shortened V by 8 bases and J by 3 bases, and 10 bases separated the two germline ends. The germline CDR1 and CDR2 sequences are MNHEY and SMNVEV (reference sequence). The CDR3 consists of 12 residues. CDR3 sequence reads: CASGGWDTEAFF. The CDR3 DNA reads TGTGCCAGCGGGGGGTGGGACACTGAAGCTTTCTTT.

The genes are TRBV11-3 and TRBJ1-2; D is unclear. CDR3 length: 15 residues. Trimming took 7 bases from V and 4 from J, leaving 19 bases between them. The germline V gene encodes CDR1 SGHNT and CDR2 YENEEA. CDR3 sequence reads: CASTIGREGRYGYTF. The CDR3 DNA follows: TGTGCCAGCACGATCGGGCGAGAGGGTCGCTATGGCTACACCTTC.

The rearrangement links TRBV14 to TRBJ2-3; 11 nucleotides match TRBD2. The CDR3 loop spans 17 amino acids. The junction had 4 bases not matched to a gene; V was cut back by 2 bases and J by 0 bases. Germline V gives CDR1 SGHDN, CDR2 FVKESK. The CDR3 DNA is TGTGCCAGCAGCCAACCTAGCGGGGGGCCTAGCACAGATACGCAGTATTTT. Its translation is CASSQPSGGPSTDTQYF.

V usage is TRBV4-1 and J usage is TRBJ1-2, with a tentative D call TRBD1 (5 bases). The germline V gene encodes CDR1 MGHRA and CDR2 YSYEKL. V dropped 0 bases and J dropped 7 bases, with 15 bases sitting between them. CDR3 length equals 15 residues. CDR3 sequence reads: CASSQDRGSSVGYTF. The CDR3, as DNA: TGCGCCAGCAGCCAAGATCGGGGGTCTTCCGTTGGCTACACCTTC.

V and J are TRBV7-2 and TRBJ2-1; 9 bases align to TRBD2. The CDR3 runs to 15 residues. V lost 4 bases to trimming and J lost 7 bases; unmatched junction nucleotides: 8. Germline CDR1 and CDR2: SGHTA and FQGNSA. Written as DNA, the CDR3 is TGTGCCAGCAGCTCCGAGGGACTAGCAGGGAATGAGCAGTTCTTC. Its translation is CASSSEGLAGNEQFF.

This clone was seen a single time. This chain uses TRBV27 with TRBJ1-5; TRBD1 might be the D (6 bases). The CDR3 loop spans 14 amino acids. Looked up from germline, CDR1 is MNHEY and CDR2 is SMNVEV (reference sequence). V was clipped by 2 bases and J by 4 bases, with 9 bases between them. The CDR3 spells CASSLIGGNQPQHF. In DNA, the CDR3 is TGTGCCAGCAGTTTAATAGGGGGTAATCAGCCCCAGCATTTT.

The V call is TRBV27, the J call TRBJ1-1; a weak D match, TRBD1 (5 bases). The V end lost 4 bases, the J end lost 4 bases, and 16 bases lay between the germline ends. Germline assignment: CDR1 MNHEY and CDR2 SMNVEV (reference sequence). This CDR3 contains 15 residues. CDR3 loop: CASSSLGAPGTEAFF. For the CDR3, the DNA is TGTGCCAGCAGTTCCTTAGGGGCCCCGGGCACTGAAGCTTTCTTT.

The CDR3 coding sequence is TGTGCCAGCATTCAGGGGAGCGGCAATGAGCAGTTCTTC. It encodes CASIQGSGNEQFF. The chain links TRBV6-6 to TRBJ2-1, with D possibly TRBD1 on 6 matching bases. From germline, CDR1 is MNHNY and CDR2 SVGAGI (reference sequence). This CDR3 has 13 amino acids. V lost 7 bases, J lost 6 bases, and 13 bases lay in between.

The chain couples TRBV6-1 to TRBJ1-3, with 8 bases matching TRBD1. The V gene end was trimmed by 0 bases and the J gene end by 10 bases; junction bases not matched to a gene: 5. The germline CDR1 and CDR2 sequences are MNHNS and SASEGT. The CDR3 is 14 amino acids. The DNA of the CDR3 is TGTGCCAGCAGTGAAGCGGACAGGGCAAGAACCATATATTTT. This translates into CASSEADRARTIYF.